What follows is one T cell receptor (beta chain) and its context. As yet, its antigen is unknown. V lost 3 bases and J 0 bases, leaving 15 bases between the germline ends. The germline CDR1 and CDR2 sequences are SGHAT and FQDESV (reference sequence). There are 17 residues in the CDR3. The data derive from a study of post-analysis software for immune sequencing data. Whole-study context: Several disease courses (relapsing-remitting, secondary progressive and progressive-relapsing) of multiple sclerosis were included. Study results and limitations: When compared against controls, multiple sclerosis patients showed significantly lower normalized Chao1 diversity. Analysis by F measure revealed that same-batch samples clustered strongly together. About five TRBV segments were more frequent in patients than controls; TRBV5-6, TRBV5-1 and TRBV20-1 belonged to this group.

cDNA libraries for TCR beta contained unique molecular identifiers. TCRdb redid the calling of the PCR reads with MiXCR, one entry per CDR3 protein. Altogether 740,000 or so distinct CDR3 sequences are present, under 70% being singletons, with the ten largest covering around 4.5%. Sequenced material: blood. The receptor was isolated from a girl under 18 with multiple sclerosis. This chain connects TRBV11-1 to TRBJ2-1, with D maybe TRBD1 (5 bases). In nucleotides, the CDR3 is TGTGCCAGCAGCTTCCACAGGACGGTAATCTCCTACAATGAGCAGTTCTTC. Protein sequence: CASSFHRTVISYNEQFF.